One and the same sample provided the 5 T cell receptor beta chains below, sequenced in a study of blood T cell repertoires in COVID-19. Here immunoSEQ multiplex PCR was the method, and the copy in TCRdb shows in-frame clones only, minus some. The data show more than 150,000 clones, roughly 90% seen once. The material sequenced was peripheral blood. These TCRs come from a man aged 50 to 59 with acute or convalescent COVID-19.

The chain is built from TRBV7-9 and TRBJ2-5; tentative D call: TRBD1 (6 bases). Germline V CDR1 and CDR2: SEHNR, FQNEAQ (reference sequence). V shed 4 bases and J shed 1 base, with 7 bases lying between them. This CDR3 has 13 amino acids. CDR3 in amino acids: CASSWTAQETQYF. CDR3 bases: TGTGCCAGCAGCTGGACAGCCCAAGAGACCCAGTACTTC.

The rearrangement joins TRBV28 to TRBJ2-3, with TRBD2 matching over 12 bases. The V gene's germline CDR1 is MDHEN and CDR2 SYDVKM. This CDR3 is built from 16 residues. V lost 5 bases to trimming and J lost 2 bases; unmatched junction nucleotides: 5. The CDR3 spells CASSPSSGRATDTQYF. The CDR3 nucleotides read TGTGCCAGCAGTCCATCTAGCGGGAGGGCCACAGATACGCAGTATTTT.

The rearrangement links TRBV2 to TRBJ2-3; 11 bases line up with TRBD2. The CDR3 length is 18 residues. V was pared by 5 bases and J by 2 bases, with 12 bases of the junction left unmatched. In germline, CDR1 is SNHLY, CDR2 FYNNEI. The CDR3 DNA reads as TGTGCCAGCAGTCAAGATTCTAGCGGGGGGACATCCACAGATACGCAGTATTTT. Translating gives CASSQDSSGGTSTDTQYF.

V and J are TRBV9 and TRBJ2-3; weak D call: TRBD2 (6 bases). Trimming took 6 bases from V and 0 from J, leaving 14 bases between them. The germline gives CDR1 SGDLS, CDR2 YYNGEE. The CDR3 sequence is 15 residues long. In nucleotides, the CDR3 is TGTGCCAGCAACAAAGTGGGGACTAGCACAGATACGCAGTATTTT. Translated, it gives CASNKVGTSTDTQYF.

This clone was seen only once. This sequence joins TRBV11-2 and TRBJ2-4; no definite D call. In germline, CDR1 is SGHAT, CDR2 FQNNGV. V gave up 5 bases and J gave up 0 bases, with 8 bases separating them. The CDR3 runs to 14 residues. The CDR3 here is CASSTGLAKNIQYF. CDR3 sequence (DNA): TGTGCCAGCAGCACGGGTCTAGCCAAAAACATTCAGTACTTC.